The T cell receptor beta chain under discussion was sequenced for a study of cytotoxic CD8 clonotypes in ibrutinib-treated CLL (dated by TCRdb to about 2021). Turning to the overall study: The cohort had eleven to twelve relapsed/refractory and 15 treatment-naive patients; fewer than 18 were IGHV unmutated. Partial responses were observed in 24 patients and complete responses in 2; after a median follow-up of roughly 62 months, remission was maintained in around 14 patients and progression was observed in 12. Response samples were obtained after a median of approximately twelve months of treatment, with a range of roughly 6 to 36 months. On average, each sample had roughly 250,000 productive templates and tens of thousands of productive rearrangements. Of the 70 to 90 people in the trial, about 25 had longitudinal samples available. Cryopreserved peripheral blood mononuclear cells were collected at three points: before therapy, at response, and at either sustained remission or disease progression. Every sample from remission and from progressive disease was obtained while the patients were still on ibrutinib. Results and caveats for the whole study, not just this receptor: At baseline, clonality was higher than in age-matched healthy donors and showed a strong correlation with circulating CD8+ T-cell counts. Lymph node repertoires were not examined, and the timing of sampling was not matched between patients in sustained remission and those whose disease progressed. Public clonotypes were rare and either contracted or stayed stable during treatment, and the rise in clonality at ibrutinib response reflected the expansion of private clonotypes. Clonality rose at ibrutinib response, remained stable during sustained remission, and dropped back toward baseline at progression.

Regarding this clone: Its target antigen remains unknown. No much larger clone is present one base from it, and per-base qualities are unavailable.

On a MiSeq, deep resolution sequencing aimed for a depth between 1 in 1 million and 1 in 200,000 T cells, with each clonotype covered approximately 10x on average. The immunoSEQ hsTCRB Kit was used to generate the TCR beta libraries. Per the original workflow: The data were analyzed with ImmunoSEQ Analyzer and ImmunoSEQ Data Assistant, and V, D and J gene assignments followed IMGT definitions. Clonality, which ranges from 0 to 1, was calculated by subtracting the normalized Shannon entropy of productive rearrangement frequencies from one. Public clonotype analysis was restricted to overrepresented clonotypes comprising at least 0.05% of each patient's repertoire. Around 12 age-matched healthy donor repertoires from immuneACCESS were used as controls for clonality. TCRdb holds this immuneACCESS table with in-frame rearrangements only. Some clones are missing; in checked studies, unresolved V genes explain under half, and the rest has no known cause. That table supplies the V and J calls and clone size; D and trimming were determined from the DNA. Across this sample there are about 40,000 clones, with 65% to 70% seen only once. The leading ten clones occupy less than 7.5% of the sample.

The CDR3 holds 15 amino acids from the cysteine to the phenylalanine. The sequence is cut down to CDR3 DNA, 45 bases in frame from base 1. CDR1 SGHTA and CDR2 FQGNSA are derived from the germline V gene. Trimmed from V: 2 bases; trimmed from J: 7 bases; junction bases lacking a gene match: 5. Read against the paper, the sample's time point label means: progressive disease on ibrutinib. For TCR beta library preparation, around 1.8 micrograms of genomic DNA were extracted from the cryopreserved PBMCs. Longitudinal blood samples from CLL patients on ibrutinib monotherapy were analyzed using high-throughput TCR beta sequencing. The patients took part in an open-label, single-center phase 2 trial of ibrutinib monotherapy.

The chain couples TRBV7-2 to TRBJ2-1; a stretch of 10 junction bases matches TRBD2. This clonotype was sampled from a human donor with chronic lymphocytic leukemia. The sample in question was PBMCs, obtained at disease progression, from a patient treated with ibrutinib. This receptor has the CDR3 CASSLKLAGENEQFF. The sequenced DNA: TGTGCCAGCAGCTTAAAGCTAGCGGGAGAGAATGAGCAGTTCTTC.